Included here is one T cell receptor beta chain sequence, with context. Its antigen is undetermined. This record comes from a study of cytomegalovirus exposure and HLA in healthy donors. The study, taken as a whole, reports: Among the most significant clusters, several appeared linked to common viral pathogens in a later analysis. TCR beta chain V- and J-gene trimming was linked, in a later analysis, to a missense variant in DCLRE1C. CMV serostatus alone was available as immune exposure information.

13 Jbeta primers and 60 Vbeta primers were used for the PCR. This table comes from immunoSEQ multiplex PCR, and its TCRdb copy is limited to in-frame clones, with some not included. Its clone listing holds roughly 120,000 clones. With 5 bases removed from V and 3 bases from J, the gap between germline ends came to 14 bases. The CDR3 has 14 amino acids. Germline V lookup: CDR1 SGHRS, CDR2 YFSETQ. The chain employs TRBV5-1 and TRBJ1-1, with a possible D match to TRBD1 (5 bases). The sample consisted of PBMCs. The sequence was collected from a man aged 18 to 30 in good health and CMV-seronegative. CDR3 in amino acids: CASRWGGKDTEAFF. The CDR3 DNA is TGCGCCAGCAGGTGGGGGGGGAAGGACACTGAAGCTTTCTTT. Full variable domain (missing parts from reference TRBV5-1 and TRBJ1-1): KAGVTQTPRYLIKTRGQQVTLSCSPISGHRSVSWYQQTPGQGLQFLFEYFSETQRNKGNFPGRFSGRQFSNSRSEMNVSTLELGDSALYLCASRWGGKDTEAFFGQGTRLTVV.